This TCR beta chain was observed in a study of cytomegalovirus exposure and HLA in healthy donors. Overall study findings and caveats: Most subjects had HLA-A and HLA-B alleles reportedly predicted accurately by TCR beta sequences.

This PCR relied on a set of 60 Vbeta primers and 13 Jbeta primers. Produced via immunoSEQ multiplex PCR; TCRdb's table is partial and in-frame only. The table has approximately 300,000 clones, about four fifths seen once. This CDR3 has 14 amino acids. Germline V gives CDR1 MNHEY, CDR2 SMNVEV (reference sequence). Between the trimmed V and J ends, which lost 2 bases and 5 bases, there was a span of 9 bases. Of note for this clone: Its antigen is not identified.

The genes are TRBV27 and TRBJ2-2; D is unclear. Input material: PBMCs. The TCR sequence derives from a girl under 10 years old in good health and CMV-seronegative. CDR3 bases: TGTGCCAGCAGTTTAGGCCAGGTGACCGGGGAGCTGTTTTTT. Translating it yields CASSLGQVTGELFF.